This TCR beta chain was documented in a study of cytomegalovirus exposure and HLA in healthy donors. The study's findings and limits: In a later analysis, parvovirus B19, influenza, CMV and Epstein-Barr virus appeared linked to several top co-occurrence clusters. Sequencing depth roughly uniform across donors was assumed in presence/absence analyses. Rare sequences made up most TCRs, while some public TCRs were found in many donors.

Use of 60 Vbeta and 13 Jbeta primers characterized the PCR. The method was immunoSEQ multiplex PCR; TCRdb's version includes in-frame clones alone and lacks a portion of them. The table includes 80,000 to 100,000 clones, around 67% detected once. This clone was detected only a few times. The antigen is undetermined. The clonotype comes from a man aged 45-60 years in good health and CMV-seronegative. The sample taken for sequencing was PBMCs.

CDR3 sequence (DNA): TGCGCCAGCAGCCAAGATTATGGACAGGGCGGAAACTATGGCTACACCTTC. Its translation is CASSQDYGQGGNYGYTF. The V call is TRBV4-3, the J call TRBJ1-2, with 8 bases identical to TRBD1. There are 17 residues in the CDR3. Looked up from germline, CDR1 is LGHNA and CDR2 is YSLEER. V trimming: 0 bases; J trimming: 2 bases; junction bases outside the gene matches: 8.